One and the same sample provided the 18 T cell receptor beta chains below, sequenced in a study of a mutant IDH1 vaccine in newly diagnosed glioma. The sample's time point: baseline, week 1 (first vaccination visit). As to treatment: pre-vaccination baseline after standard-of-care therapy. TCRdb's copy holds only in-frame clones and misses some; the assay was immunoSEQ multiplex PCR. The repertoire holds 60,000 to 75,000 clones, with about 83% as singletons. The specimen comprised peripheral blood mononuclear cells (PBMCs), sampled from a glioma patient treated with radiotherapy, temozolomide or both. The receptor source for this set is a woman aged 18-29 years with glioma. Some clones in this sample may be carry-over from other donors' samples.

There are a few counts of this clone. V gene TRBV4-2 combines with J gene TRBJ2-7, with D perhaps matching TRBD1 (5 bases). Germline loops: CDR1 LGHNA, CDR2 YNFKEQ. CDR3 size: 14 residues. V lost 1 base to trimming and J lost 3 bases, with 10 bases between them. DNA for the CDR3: TGTGCCAGCAGCCAAGCTCAGGGAAACTACGAGCAGTACTTC. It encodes CASSQAQGNYEQYF.

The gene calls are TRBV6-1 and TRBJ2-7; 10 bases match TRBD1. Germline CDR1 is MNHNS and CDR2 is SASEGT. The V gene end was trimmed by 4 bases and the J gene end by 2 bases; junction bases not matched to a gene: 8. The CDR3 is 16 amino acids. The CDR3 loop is CASSASRQGATYEQYF. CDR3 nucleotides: TGTGCCAGCAGTGCCTCGAGACAGGGGGCCACCTACGAGCAGTACTTC.

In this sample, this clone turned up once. CDR3: CSVEDRGGSYEQYF. In DNA form, the CDR3 reads TGCAGCGTTGAAGATCGGGGCGGCTCCTACGAGCAGTACTTC. V gene TRBV29-1 combines with J gene TRBJ2-7; D tentatively reads TRBD1 or TRBD2 (5 bases each). The CDR3 contains 14 residues. V lost 0 bases to trimming and J lost 0 bases, with 9 bases between them. Germline loops: CDR1 SQVTM, CDR2 ANQGSEA.

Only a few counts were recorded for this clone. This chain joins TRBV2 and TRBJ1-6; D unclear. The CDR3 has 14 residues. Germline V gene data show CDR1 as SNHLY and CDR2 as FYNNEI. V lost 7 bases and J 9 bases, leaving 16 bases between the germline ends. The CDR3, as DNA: TGTGCCAGCACCCAGTCGAGGAGGAGTTCACCCCTCCACTTT. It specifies CASTQSRRSSPLHF.

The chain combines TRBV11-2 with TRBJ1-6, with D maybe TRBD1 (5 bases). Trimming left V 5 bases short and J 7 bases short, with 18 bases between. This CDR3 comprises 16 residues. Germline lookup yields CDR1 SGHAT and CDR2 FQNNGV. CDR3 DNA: TGTGCCAGCAGCGTCTTTGCGGGGCAGGTCAATTCACCCCTCCACTTT. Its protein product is CASSVFAGQVNSPLHF.

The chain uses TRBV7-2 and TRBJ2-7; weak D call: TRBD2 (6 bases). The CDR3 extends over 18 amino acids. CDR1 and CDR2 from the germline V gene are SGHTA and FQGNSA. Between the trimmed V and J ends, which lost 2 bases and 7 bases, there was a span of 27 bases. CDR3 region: CASSLWGTGSSGTGEQYF. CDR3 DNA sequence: TGTGCCAGCAGCTTATGGGGAACGGGTAGTAGCGGTACAGGTGAGCAGTACTTC.

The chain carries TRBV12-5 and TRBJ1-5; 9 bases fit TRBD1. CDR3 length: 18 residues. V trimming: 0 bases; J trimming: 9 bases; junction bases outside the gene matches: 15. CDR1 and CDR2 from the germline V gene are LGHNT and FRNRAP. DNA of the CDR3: TGTGCTAGTGGTTTGGTCAGGACAGGGGCTACGGATTTACGGCCCCAGCATTTT. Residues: CASGLVRTGATDLRPQHF.

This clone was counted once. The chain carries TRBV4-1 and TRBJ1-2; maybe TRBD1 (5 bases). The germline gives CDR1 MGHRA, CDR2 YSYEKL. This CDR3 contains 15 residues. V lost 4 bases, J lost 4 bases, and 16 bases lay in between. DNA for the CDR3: TGCGCCAGCAGCCCGACTGCCGGGGCCGCCTATGGCTACACCTTC. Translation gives CASSPTAGAAYGYTF.

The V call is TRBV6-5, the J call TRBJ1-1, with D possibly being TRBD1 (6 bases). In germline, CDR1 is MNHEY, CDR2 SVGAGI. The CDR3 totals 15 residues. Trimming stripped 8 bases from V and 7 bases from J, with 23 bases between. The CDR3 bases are TGTGCCAGCCCCTACTGTGTAGGGGGGGCCTATGAAGCTTTCTTT. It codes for CASPYCVGGAYEAFF.

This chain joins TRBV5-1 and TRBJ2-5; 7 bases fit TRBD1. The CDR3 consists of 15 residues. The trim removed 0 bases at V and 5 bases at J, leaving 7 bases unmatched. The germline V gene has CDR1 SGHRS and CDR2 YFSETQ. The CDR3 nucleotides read TGCGCCAGCAGCTTGGTCCCAGGGGGATTGGAGACCCAGTACTTC. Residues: CASSLVPGGLETQYF. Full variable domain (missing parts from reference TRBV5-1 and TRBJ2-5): KAGVTQTPRYLIKTRGQQVTLSCSPISGHRSVSWYQQTPGQGLQFLFEYFSETQRNKGNFPGRFSGRQFSNSRSEMNVSTLELGDSALYLCASSLVPGGLETQYFGPGTRLLVL.

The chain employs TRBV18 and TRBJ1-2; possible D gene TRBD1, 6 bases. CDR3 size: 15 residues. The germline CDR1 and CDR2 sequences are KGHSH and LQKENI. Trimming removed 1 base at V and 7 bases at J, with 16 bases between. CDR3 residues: CASSPLHRVSGGYTF. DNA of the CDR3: TGTGCCAGCTCACCACTACACAGGGTATCGGGTGGCTACACCTTC.

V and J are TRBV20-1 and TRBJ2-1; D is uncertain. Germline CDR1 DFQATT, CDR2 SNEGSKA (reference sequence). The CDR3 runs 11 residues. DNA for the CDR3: TGCAGCGCTCGACGATACAATGAGCAGTTCTTC. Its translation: CSARRYNEQFF.

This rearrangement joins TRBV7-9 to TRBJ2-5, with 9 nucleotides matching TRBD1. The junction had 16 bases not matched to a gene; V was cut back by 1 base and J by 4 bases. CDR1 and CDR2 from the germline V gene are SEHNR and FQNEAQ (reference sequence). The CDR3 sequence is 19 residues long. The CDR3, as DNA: TGTGCCAGCAGCTTAGGGTCCGGACAGGGGTTTACTAGAGGAGAGACCCAGTACTTC. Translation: CASSLGSGQGFTRGETQYF.

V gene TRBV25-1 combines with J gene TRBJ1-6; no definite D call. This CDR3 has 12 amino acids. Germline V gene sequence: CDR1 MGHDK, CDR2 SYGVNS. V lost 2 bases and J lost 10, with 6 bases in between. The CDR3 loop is CASSEEGSPLHF. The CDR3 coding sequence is TGTGCCAGCAGTGAAGAGGGATCACCCCTCCACTTT. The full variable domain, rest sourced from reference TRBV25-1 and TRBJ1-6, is EADIYQTPRYLVIGTGKKITLECSQTMGHDKMYWYQQDPGMELHLIHYSYGVNSTEKGDLSSESTVSRIRTEHFPLTLESARPSHTSQYLCASSEEGSPLHFGNGTRLTVT.

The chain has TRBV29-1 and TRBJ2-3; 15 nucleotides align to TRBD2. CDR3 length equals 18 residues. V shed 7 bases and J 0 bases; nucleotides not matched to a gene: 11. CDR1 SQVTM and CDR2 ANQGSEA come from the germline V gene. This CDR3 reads CSARGLAGGQASTDTQYF. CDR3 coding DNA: TGCAGCGCCCGTGGACTAGCGGGAGGGCAGGCCAGCACAGATACGCAGTATTTT.

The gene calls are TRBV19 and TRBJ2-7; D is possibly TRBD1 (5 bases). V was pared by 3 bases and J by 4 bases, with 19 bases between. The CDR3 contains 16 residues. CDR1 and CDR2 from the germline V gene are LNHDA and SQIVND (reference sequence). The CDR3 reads CASSIAPPAGKYEQYF. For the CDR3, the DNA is TGTGCCAGTAGTATCGCCCCGCCCGCAGGGAAGTACGAGCAGTACTTC.

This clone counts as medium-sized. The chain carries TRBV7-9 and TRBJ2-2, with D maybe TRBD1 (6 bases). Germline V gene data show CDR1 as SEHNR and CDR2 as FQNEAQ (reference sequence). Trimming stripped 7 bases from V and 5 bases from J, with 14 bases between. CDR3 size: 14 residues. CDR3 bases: TGTGCCAGCACCCCCCCAGGGGCTACCGGGGAGCTGTTTTTT. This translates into CASTPPGATGELFF.

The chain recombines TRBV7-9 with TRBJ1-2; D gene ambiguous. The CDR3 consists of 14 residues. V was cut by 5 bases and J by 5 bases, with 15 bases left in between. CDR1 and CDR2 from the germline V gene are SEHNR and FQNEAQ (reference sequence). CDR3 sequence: CASSPSDRGYGYTF. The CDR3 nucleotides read TGTGCCAGCAGCCCCTCCGACCGGGGATATGGCTACACCTTC.